This T cell receptor (beta chain) is drawn from a study of blood T cell repertoires in COVID-19. Profiling relied on immunoSEQ multiplex PCR, and the TCRdb table lists in-frame clones only, not all of them. The data show roughly 47,000 clones, about 90% seen once. This clone appeared once. The germline V gene has CDR1 KGHSH and CDR2 LQKENI. The CDR3 has 13 amino acids. Trimming removed 6 bases at V and 4 bases at J, with 12 bases between. V usage is TRBV18 and J usage is TRBJ1-2; the D gene is possibly TRBD1 (5 bases). The origin of this receptor is a man aged 50 to 60 with acute or convalescent COVID-19. The sequenced material came from peripheral blood. CDR3 sequence (DNA): TGTGCCAGCTCCCCCGGAACAGGCTATGGCTACACCTTC. Protein product: CASSPGTGYGYTF. The full variable domain, completed using reference TRBV18 and TRBJ1-2, is NAGVMQNPRHLVRRRGQEARLRCSPMKGHSHVYWYRQLPEEGLKFMVYLQKENIIDESGMPKERFSAEFPKEGPSILRIQQVVRGDSAAYFCASSPGTGYGYTFGSGTRLTVV.